This T cell receptor (beta chain) was recorded in a study of cytomegalovirus exposure and HLA in healthy donors. Separation from the 666-subject first cohort characterized the roughly 110-subject validation cohort, to which the donors belonged. The CDR3 length is 14 residues. Germline-derived CDR1 and CDR2 are LNHDA and SQIVND (reference sequence). V shed 9 bases and J shed 3 bases, with 15 bases lying between them. Data came from immunoSEQ multiplex PCR; TCRdb stores just in-frame clones and leaves some out. The table includes under 350,000 clones, approximately 86% detected once. The chain has TRBV19 and TRBJ1-5; no definite D call. The specimen sequenced was PBMCs. The source is a young woman in good health and CMV-seronegative. CDR3 protein: CASGRADYNQPQHF. CDR3 coding DNA: TGTGCCAGCGGGCGGGCGGATTACAATCAGCCCCAGCATTTT.